This TCR beta chain is drawn from a study of a mutant IDH1 vaccine in newly diagnosed glioma. After removal of 0 bases from V and 2 bases from J, the junction contained 9 bases not matched to a gene. This CDR3 region has 18 residues. Germline V CDR1 and CDR2: LGHNA, YNFKEQ. With respect to this clone: The antigen remains undetermined.

The time point was: baseline, week 1 (first vaccination visit). Treatment noted: pre-vaccination baseline after standard-of-care therapy. The method was immunoSEQ multiplex PCR; TCRdb's version includes in-frame clones alone and lacks a portion of them. In the table there are some 59,000 clones, roughly 80% of which are singletons. Overall study findings and caveats: Variations in leading peripheral T cell clonotypes appeared to have no connection with pseudoprogression.

The TCR sequence derives from a man aged 18 to 35 with glioma. This rearrangement joins TRBV4-2 to TRBJ2-7; TRBD2 matches 11 bases. The specimen comprised PBMCs, sampled from a glioma patient treated with radiotherapy, temozolomide or both. CDR3 sequence: CASSQDRWTSGRPYEQYF. CDR3 in DNA: TGTGCCAGCAGCCAAGATCGATGGACTAGCGGGCGCCCCTACGAGCAGTACTTC.